This paragraph covers one TCR beta chain sequence. Its specificity is unknown. Given a much more abundant clone one base away, this may be a read error. The data were taken from a study of blood T cells in healthy people across ages. The CDR3 has 14 amino acids. Looked up from germline, CDR1 is SGHRS and CDR2 is YFSETQ. V gave up 4 bases and J gave up 9 bases, with 18 bases separating them. Notes on the study in general: Considered underestimates were the diversity estimates obtained from one million T cells.

Isolating PBMCs gave at least 6 million of these cells per sample. Primed by a sample-barcoded 5' primer and a J-beta primer mix, a second PCR proceeded for roughly 6 to 12 cycles. Tagging of each cDNA molecule was performed by a template-switch adaptor with 12 random nucleotides. TCRdb fed the 5' RACE reads into MiXCR, producing one record per CDR3 protein. The table includes 650,000 to 800,000 distinct CDR3 sequences, approximately 44% detected once. The chain is built from TRBV5-1 and TRBJ2-3; D could derive from TRBD1 or TRBD2 (5 bases each). The source of this sequence is a man in his sixties in good health. The sample comprised blood. CDR3 in amino acids: CASSPDRDHETQYF. The CDR3 DNA follows: TGCGCCAGCAGCCCAGACCGGGACCATGAGACGCAGTATTTT.